This TCR beta chain derives from a study of T-cell reconstitution after alpha-beta-depleted transplantation in children. Findings and caveats of the study: From newly produced T cells came most of the T-cell counts and diversity one year after transplant. At around two months after transplant, the alpha-beta T cells were reportedly derived from several hundred expanded clones that came from non-depleted graft cells. From surviving recipient T cells and thymic progenitors came the high day-60 TCRbeta diversity observed in some patients.

TCRbeta library construction was performed incorporating unique molecular identifiers. TCRdb independently ran MiXCR on the PCR reads; one entry per CDR3 protein. In the table there are around 700,000 distinct CDR3 sequences, roughly 14% of which are singletons. There are many counts of this clonotype. Its antigen is not identified. Germline CDR1 and CDR2: SGHDT and YYEEEE. Trimming removed 2 bases at V and 4 bases at J, with 10 bases between. This CDR3 region has 13 residues. This TCR derives from a girl aged 2-10 years with congenital amegakaryocytic thrombocytopenia, due to receive a stem cell transplant. The sequenced sample was PBMCs, obtained before TCRalphabeta/CD19-depleted stem cell transplant. The chain couples TRBV5-6 to TRBJ2-7; TRBD1 might be the D (6 bases). CDR3 sequence: CASSFFGTYEQYF. The CDR3 nucleotides are TGTGCCAGCAGCTTCTTTGGGACATACGAGCAGTACTTC. The full variable domain, with the rest looked up from reference TRBV5-6 and TRBJ2-7, is DAGVTQSPTHLIKTRGQQVTLRCSPKSGHDTVSWYQQALGQGPQFIFQYYEEEERQRGNFPDRFSGHQFPNYSSELNVNALLLGDSALYLCASSFFGTYEQYFGPGTRLTVT.